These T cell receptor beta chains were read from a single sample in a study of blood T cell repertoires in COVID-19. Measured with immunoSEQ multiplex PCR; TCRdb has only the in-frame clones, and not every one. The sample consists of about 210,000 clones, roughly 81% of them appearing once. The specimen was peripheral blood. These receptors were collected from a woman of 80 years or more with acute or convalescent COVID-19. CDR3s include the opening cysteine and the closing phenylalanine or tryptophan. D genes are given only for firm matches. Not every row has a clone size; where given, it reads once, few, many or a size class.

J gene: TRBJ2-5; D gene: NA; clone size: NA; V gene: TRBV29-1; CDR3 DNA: TGCAGCGTTGATGCGGCCAACATGGGGACCCAGTACTTC; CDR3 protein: CSVDAANMGTQYF
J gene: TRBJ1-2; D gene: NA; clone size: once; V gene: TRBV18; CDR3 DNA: TGTGCCAGCTCACCAACAGACATTATCTATGGCTACACCTTC; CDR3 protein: CASSPTDIIYGYTF
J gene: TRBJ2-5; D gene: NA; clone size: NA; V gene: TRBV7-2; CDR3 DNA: TGTGCCAGCAGCCATCGGACAGCACAAGAGACCCAGTACTTC; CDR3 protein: CASSHRTAQETQYF
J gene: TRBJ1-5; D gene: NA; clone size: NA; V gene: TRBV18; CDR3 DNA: TGTGCCAGCTCACAGGAGGCTCAATCCAATCAGCCCCAGCATTTT; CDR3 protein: CASSQEAQSNQPQHF
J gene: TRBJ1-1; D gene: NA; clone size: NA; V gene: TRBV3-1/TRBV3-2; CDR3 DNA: TGTGCCAGCAGCCCCAGACTTAAGTCGGGGACTGAAGCTTTCTTT; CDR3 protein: CASSPRLKSGTEAFF
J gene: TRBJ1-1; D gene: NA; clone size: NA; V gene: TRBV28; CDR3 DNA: TGTGCCAGCAGTTTAAGGGGTCCAGCTGACACTGAAGCTTTCTTT; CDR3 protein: CASSLRGPADTEAFF
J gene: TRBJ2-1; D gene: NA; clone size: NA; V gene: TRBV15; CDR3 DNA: TGTGCCACCAGCAGAGCTAGCGCATGGAACAATGAGCAGTTCTTC; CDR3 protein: CATSRASAWNNEQFF
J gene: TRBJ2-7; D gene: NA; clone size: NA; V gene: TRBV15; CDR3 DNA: TGTGCCACCAGCAGAGATCCGGCAGGCGAGCAGTACTTC; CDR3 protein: CATSRDPAGEQYF
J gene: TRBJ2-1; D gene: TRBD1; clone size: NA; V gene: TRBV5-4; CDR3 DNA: TGTGCCAGCAGCCCCGGACAGGGCCCCTACAATGAGCAGTTCTTC; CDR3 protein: CASSPGQGPYNEQFF
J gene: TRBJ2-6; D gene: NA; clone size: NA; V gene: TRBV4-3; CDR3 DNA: TGCGCCAGCAGCCAAGAGGCCCCTTCTGGGGCCAACGTCCTGACTTTC; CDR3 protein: CASSQEAPSGANVLTF
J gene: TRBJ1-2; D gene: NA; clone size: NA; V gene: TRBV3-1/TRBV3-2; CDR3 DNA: TGTGCCAGCAGCGTAGCGGGTGGCAGAACTAACTATGGCTACACCTTC; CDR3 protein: CASSVAGGRTNYGYTF
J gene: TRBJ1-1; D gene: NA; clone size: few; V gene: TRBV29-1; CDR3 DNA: TGCAGCGTTCGGGGGAACACTGAAGCTTTCTTT; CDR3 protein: CSVRGNTEAFF
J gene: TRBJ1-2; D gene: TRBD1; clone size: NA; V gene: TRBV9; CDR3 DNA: TGTGCCAGCAGCGTGGATGGACAGGACCGGTATGGCTACACCTTC; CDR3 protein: CASSVDGQDRYGYTF
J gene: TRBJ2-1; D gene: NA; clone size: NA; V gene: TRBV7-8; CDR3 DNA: TGTGCCAGCAGCTTACTTGACGGGAGCTCCTACAATGAGCAGTTCTTC; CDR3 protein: CASSLLDGSSYNEQFF
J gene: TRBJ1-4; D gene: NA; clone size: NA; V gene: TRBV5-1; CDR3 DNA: TGCGCCAGCAGCTTCGGGTCGGCAACTAATGAAAAACTGTTTTTT; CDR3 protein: CASSFGSATNEKLFF
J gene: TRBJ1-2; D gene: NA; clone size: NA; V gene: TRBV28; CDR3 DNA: TGTGCCAGCAGTTTAAAGGGGATCACAGGTAGCTACACCTTC; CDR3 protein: CASSLKGITGSYTF
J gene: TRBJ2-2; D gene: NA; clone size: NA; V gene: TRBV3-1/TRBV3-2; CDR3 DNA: TGTGCCAGCAGCCAAAGGGGGACGAACACCGGGGAGCTGTTTTTT; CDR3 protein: CASSQRGTNTGELFF
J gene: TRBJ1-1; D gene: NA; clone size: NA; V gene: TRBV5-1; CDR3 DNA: TGCGCCAGCAGCACGACAGTCCCGAACACTGAAGCTTTCTTT; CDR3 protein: CASSTTVPNTEAFF
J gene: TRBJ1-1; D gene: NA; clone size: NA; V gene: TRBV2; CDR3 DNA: TGTGCCAGCAGTGAAACTCGTCGGGAAGCTTTCTTT; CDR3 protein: CASSETRREAFF
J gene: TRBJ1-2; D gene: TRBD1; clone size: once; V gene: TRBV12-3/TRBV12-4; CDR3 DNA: TGTGCCAGCAGTCGGACAGGGTACGGCTACACCTTC; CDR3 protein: CASSRTGYGYTF
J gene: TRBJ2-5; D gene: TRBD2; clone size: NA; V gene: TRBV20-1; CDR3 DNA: TGCAGTGCTAGTAAGGTAGCGGGAATAGAGACCCAGTACTTC; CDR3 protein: CSASKVAGIETQYF
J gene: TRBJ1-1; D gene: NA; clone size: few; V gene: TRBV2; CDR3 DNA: TGTGCCAGCAGTGGGGACTTCAACACTGAAGCTTTCTTT; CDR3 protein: CASSGDFNTEAFF
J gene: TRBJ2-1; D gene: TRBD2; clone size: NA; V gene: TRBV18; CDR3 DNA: TGTGCCAGCTCAAAGCTTCCGGGACTAGCGGCCACCGGTGAGCAGTTCTTC; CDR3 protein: CASSKLPGLAATGEQFF
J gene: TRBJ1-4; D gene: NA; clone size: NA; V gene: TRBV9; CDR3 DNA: TGTGCCAGCAGCGTTGACGGGGGAAATGAAAAACTGTTTTTT; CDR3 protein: CASSVDGGNEKLFF
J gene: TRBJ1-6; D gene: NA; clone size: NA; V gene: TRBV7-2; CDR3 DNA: TGTGCCAGCAGCTCGCCCCAGGGGAATGATTCACCCCTCCACTTT; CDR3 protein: CASSSPQGNDSPLHF
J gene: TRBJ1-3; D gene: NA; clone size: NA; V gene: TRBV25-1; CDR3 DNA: TGTGCCAGCAGTGACAGTAAGACTGGAAACACCATATATTTT; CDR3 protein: CASSDSKTGNTIYF
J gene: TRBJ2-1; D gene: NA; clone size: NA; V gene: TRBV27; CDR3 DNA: TGTGCCAGCAGTTACCAGGCCCCGCCTAATGAGCAGTTCTTC; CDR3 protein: CASSYQAPPNEQFF
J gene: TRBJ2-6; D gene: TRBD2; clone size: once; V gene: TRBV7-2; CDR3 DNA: TGTGCCAGCAGCTCAAGGGGCGGGAGTCTCACTGGGGCCAACGTCCTGACTTTC; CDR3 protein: CASSSRGGSLTGANVLTF
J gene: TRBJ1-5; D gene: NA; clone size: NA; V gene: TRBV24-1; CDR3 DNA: TGTGCCACCAGTGAAGAAGGGGGCAATCAGCCCCAGCATTTT; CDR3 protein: CATSEEGGNQPQHF
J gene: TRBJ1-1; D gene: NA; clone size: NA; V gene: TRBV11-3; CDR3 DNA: TGTGCCAGCAGCCCAGGAGACGGGGGGATGAACACTGAAGCTTTCTTT; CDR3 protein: CASSPGDGGMNTEAFF
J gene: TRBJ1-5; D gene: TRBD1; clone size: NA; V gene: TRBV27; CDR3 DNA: TGTGCCAGCAGAGCAGGGGGTTTGAAACCAGATCAGCCCCAGCATTTT; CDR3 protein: CASRAGGLKPDQPQHF
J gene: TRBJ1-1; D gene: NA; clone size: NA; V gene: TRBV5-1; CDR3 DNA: TGCGCCAGCAGCTTGGAAGCAGGGCCGAACACTGAAGCTTTCTTT; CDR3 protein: CASSLEAGPNTEAFF
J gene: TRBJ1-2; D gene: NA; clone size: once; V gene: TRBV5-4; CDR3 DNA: TGTGCCAGCAGCTCTCAGTTAAACTATGGCTACACCTTC; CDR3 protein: CASSSQLNYGYTF
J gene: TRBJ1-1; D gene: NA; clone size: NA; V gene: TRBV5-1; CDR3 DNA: TGCGCCAGCACCTCGGTCGGGAACACTGAAGCTTTCTTT; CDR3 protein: CASTSVGNTEAFF
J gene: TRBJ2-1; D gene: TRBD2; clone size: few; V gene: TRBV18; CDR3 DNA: TGTGCCAGCTCACCACCGACTAGCGGATACAATGAGCAGTTCTTC; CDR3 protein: CASSPPTSGYNEQFF
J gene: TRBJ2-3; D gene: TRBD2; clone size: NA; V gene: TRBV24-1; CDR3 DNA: TGTGCCACCTCCGCTAATATTGCCATAGCGGGTAGCACAGATACGCAGTATTTT; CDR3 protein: CATSANIAIAGSTDTQYF
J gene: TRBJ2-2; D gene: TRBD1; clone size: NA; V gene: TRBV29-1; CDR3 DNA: TGCAGCGTCGCTAAACAGGGGGGAGTCGGCACCGGGGAGCTGTTTTTT; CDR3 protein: CSVAKQGGVGTGELFF
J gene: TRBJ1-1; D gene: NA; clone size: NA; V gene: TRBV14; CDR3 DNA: TGTGCCAGCAGCCAATCTTCCGGCGGGTACACTGAAGCTTTCTTT; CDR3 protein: CASSQSSGGYTEAFF
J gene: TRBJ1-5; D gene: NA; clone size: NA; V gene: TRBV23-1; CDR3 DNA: TGCGCCAGCAGTCAATCCCTTTTGCGGCAGGGGAATCAGCCCCAGCATTTT; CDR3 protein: CASSQSLLRQGNQPQHF
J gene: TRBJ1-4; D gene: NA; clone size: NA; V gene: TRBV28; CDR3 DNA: TGTGCCAGCAGTTTTGTTGGACTGACTAATGAAAAACTGTTTTTT; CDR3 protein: CASSFVGLTNEKLFF
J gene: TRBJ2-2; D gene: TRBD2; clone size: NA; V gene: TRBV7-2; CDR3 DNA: TGTGCCAGCAGCTTACCTAGCGGGGGACCGAACACCGGGGAGCTGTTTTTT; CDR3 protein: CASSLPSGGPNTGELFF
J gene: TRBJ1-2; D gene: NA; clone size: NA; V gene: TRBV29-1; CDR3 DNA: TGCAGCGTTGGTGGGGCAGGGGCCTATGGCTACACCTTC; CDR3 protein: CSVGGAGAYGYTF
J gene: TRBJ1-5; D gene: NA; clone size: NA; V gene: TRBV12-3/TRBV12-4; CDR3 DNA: TGTGCCAGCAGTTCCCGTTACAATCAGCCCCAGCATTTT; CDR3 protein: CASSSRYNQPQHF
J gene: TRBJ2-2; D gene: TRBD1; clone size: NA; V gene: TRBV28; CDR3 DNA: TGTGCCAGCAGTTCCGGACAGGGCGGCGGGGAGCTGTTTTTT; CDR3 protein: CASSSGQGGGELFF
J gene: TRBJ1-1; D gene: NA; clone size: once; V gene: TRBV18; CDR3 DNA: TGTGCCAGCTCACCATTAATGGGAGGAACTGAAGCTTTCTTT; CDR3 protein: CASSPLMGGTEAFF